This T cell receptor beta chain was documented in a study of CD8 T cells in Susac syndrome. Germline lookup yields CDR1 PRHDT and CDR2 FYEKMQ (reference sequence). Unmatched junction bases numbered 6, after V lost 2 bases and J lost 2 bases. This CDR3 has 17 amino acids. Regarding this clonotype: Antigen unknown.

An input of about 0.45 to 1 ug of RNA was subjected to reverse transcription using random hexamers. A single record per CDR3 protein comes from TCRdb applying MiXCR to the immunoSEQ multiplex PCR reads. This table has around 23,000 distinct CDR3 sequences, over 85% appearing once. Sequencing of TCR beta was undertaken in CD8+ and CD4+ T cells derived from blood. CD8+ and CD4+ T cells were negatively isolated; TEMRA cells were FACS-enriched. Study-wide results and limits: The study found that Susac CD8+ clonal expansion peaked in TEMRA cells and active patients. In its TCR sequencing and HLA analysis, the study acknowledged that the number of individuals was relatively small.

This clonotype was sampled from a human donor with Susac syndrome. This chain connects TRBV13 to TRBJ2-5, with 12 nucleotides matching TRBD2. Specimen: CD8+ T cells from PBMCs. CDR3 DNA: TGTGCCAGCAGCTTACCCCCCGGGACTAGCGGGCAAGAGACCCAGTACTTC. This gives the protein CASSLPPGTSGQETQYF.